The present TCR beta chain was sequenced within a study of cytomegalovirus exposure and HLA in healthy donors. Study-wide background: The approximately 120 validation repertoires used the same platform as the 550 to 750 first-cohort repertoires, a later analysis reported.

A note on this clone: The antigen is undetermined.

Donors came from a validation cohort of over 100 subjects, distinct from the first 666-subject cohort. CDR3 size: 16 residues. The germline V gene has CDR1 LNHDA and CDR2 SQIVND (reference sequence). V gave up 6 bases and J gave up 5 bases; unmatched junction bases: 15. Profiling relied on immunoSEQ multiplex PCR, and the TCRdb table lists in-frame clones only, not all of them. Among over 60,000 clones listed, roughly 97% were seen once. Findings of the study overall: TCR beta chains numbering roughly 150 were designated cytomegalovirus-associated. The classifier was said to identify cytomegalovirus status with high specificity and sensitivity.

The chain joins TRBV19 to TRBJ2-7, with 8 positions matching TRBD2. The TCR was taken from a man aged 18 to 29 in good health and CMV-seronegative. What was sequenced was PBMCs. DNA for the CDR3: TGTGCCAGTAGCGACCCGGGCGGGACTAGTATCCACGAGCAGTACTTC. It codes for CASSDPGGTSIHEQYF. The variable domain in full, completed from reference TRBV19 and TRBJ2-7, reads DGGITQSPKYLFRKEGQNVTLSCEQNLNHDAMYWYRQDPGQGLRLIYYSQIVNDFQKGDIAEGYSVSREKKESFPLTVTSAQKNPTAFYLCASSDPGGTSIHEQYFGPGTRLTVT.